This is a list of T cell receptor beta chains from one sample in a study of blood T cell repertoires in COVID-19. Produced via immunoSEQ multiplex PCR; TCRdb's table is partial and in-frame only. The table lists tens of thousands of clones, roughly 90% of them singletons. Sequencing was carried out using peripheral blood. The receptors here all came from a human donor in a cohort sampled during active COVID-19. Both conserved end residues are part of each CDR3. D genes are given only for firm matches. Clone sizes are given selectively: once, few, many, or a class where the clone is expanded.

D gene | J gene | V gene | clone size | CDR3 protein | CDR3 DNA
- | TRBJ2-3 | TRBV4-2 | - | CASSPSTSTDTQYF | TGTGCCAGCAGCCCGTCCACTAGCACAGATACGCAGTATTTT
TRBD1 | TRBJ2-7 | TRBV5-5 | - | CASSLDQQGSGYEQYF | TGTGCCAGCAGCTTGGATCAACAGGGGTCGGGGTACGAGCAGTACTTC
- | TRBJ2-7 | TRBV5-5 | few | CASSLAGGTSYEQYF | TGTGCCAGCAGCTTGGCCGGCGGGACCTCCTACGAGCAGTACTTC
- | TRBJ1-2 | TRBV28 | - | CASTQGRGSRGYTF | TGTGCCAGCACGCAGGGACGGGGGAGTCGTGGCTACACCTTC
- | TRBJ2-3 | TRBV19 | - | CASSIRSGTSTDTQYF | TGTGCCAGTAGTATACGGAGCGGGACAAGCACAGATACGCAGTATTTT
- | TRBJ2-3 | TRBV6-5 | - | CASSYGGGRGTDTQYF | TGTGCCAGCAGTTACGGTGGGGGCCGGGGCACAGATACGCAGTATTTT
TRBD1 | TRBJ1-4 | TRBV11-2 | - | CASSLTGQGINEKLFF | TGTGCCAGCAGCTTAACGGGACAGGGGATTAATGAAAAACTGTTTTTT
- | TRBJ2-3 | TRBV30 | - | CAWSPGLSGTDTQYF | TGTGCCTGGAGTCCGGGGTTGTCTGGCACAGATACGCAGTATTTT
TRBD1 | TRBJ1-2 | TRBV19 | - | CASIGQGTTVDPGYGYTF | TGTGCCTCAATTGGACAGGGCACCACCGTCGATCCCGGTTATGGCTACACCTTC
TRBD2 | TRBJ2-3 | TRBV5-5 | - | CASSRGLAGVTDTQYF | TGTGCCAGCAGCCGGGGACTAGCGGGAGTCACAGATACGCAGTATTTT
TRBD1 | TRBJ1-5 | TRBV6-5 | - | CAVSGTASNQPQHF | TGTGCCGTTTCCGGGACAGCTAGCAATCAGCCCCAGCATTTT
- | TRBJ2-5 | TRBV5-6 | - | CASSLSLRYQETQYF | TGTGCCAGCAGCTTGAGTCTTAGATACCAAGAGACCCAGTACTTC
- | TRBJ1-2 | TRBV5-6 | - | CASSRLTGSYGYTF | TGTGCCAGCAGCCGTTTGACTGGAAGCTATGGCTACACCTTC
TRBD2 | TRBJ2-2 | TRBV9 | - | CASSVGGRGTGELFF | TGTGCCAGCAGCGTAGGCGGGAGAGGAACCGGGGAGCTGTTTTTT
- | TRBJ2-5 | TRBV7-9 | - | CASSSLREVGPQETQYF | TGTGCCAGCAGCTCCCTCAGGGAGGTGGGCCCACAAGAGACCCAGTACTTC
- | TRBJ2-3 | TRBV7-9 | - | CASSWSAGLGDTQYF | TGTGCCAGCAGCTGGAGCGCGGGGCTCGGAGATACGCAGTATTTT
- | TRBJ1-1 | TRBV3-1/TRBV3-2 | - | CASSQIPGDTEAFF | TGTGCCAGCAGCCAAATTCCAGGGGACACTGAAGCTTTCTTT
- | TRBJ1-1 | TRBV13 | - | CASSLRVRGEAFF | TGTGCCAGCAGCTTACGGGTTAGGGGAGAAGCTTTCTTT
TRBD2 | TRBJ2-3 | TRBV2 | - | CASSARWTSGGAVTDTQYF | TGTGCCAGCAGTGCTCGATGGACTAGCGGGGGGGCGGTCACAGATACGCAGTATTTT
TRBD1 | TRBJ1-1 | TRBV12-5 | - | CASGTGGGTEAFF | TGTGCTAGTGGGACAGGGGGCGGCACTGAAGCTTTCTTT
TRBD1 | TRBJ1-1 | TRBV14 | - | CASSQGTGPEAFF | TGTGCCAGCAGCCAGGGGACAGGGCCTGAAGCTTTCTTT
TRBD1 | TRBJ2-7 | TRBV28 | once | CASSPGTGGSYEQYF | TGTGCCAGCAGTCCCGGGACAGGGGGCTCCTACGAGCAGTACTTC
- | TRBJ2-7 | TRBV27 | - | CASGGMTARTSYEQYF | TGTGCCAGCGGGGGGATGACAGCGAGGACGTCCTACGAGCAGTACTTC
- | TRBJ2-2 | TRBV5-1 | - | CASSRGMSSGTGELFF | TGCGCCAGCAGCCGGGGGATGAGTAGTGGCACCGGGGAGCTGTTTTTT
- | TRBJ2-3 | TRBV7-9 | - | CASSLWRSKPTDTQYF | TGTGCCAGCAGCTTATGGCGGTCCAAACCCACCGATACGCAGTATTTT
TRBD1 | TRBJ2-5 | TRBV7-2 | - | CASSPPPGTVGFETQYF | TGTGCCAGCAGCCCGCCCCCTGGGACAGTCGGGTTTGAGACCCAGTACTTC
- | TRBJ2-5 | TRBV30 | - | CAWTKTGEETQYF | TGTGCCTGGACCAAGACAGGCGAAGAGACCCAGTACTTC
- | TRBJ2-7 | TRBV5-5 | - | CASSLALDIVYEQYF | TGTGCCAGCAGCTTGGCCTTGGACATCGTCTACGAGCAGTACTTC
TRBD1 | TRBJ2-5 | TRBV5-1 | - | CASSSPDRESQYF | TGCGCCAGCAGCTCCCCAGACAGGGAATCCCAGTACTTC
TRBD2 | TRBJ2-7 | TRBV6-5 | - | CASTLTSGVYEQYF | TGTGCCAGCACTCTCACTAGCGGGGTCTACGAGCAGTACTTC
- | TRBJ1-1 | TRBV4-1 | - | CASSQLTVFYTEAFF | TGCGCCAGCAGCCAATTGACAGTCTTCTACACTGAAGCTTTCTTT